Presented here are 8 T cell receptor beta chains from one specimen sequenced in a study of shared clonotypes between healthy human individuals. Produced via immunoSEQ multiplex PCR; TCRdb's table is partial and in-frame only. The profile shows approximately 2,200,000 clones, more than 85% of them singletons. Naive CD8 cells lacked CD45RO and underwent positive selection for CCR7, leaving out terminally differentiated effector memory CD45RA+ cells. Sequencing was carried out using naive CD8+ T cells from PBMCs. The source is a young man in good health. Some clones in this sample may be carry-over from other donors' samples.

Concerning this clone: Germline and junction disagree at one end, which may indicate a read error. The V gene is TRBV9, the J gene TRBJ2-1, with TRBD2 identical over 7 bases. The CDR3 covers 14 residues. Germline V CDR1 and CDR2: SGDLS, YYNGEE. The DNA of the CDR3 is TGTGCCAGCAGCCCCACTGGGGACTACAGTGAGCAGTTCTTC. This codes for CASSPTGDYSEQFF.

Note on this clone: The same CDR3 arises from other DNA sequences in this sample as well. This chain uses TRBV27 with TRBJ2-3; the D is unclear. CDR1 and CDR2 from the germline V gene are MNHEY and SMNVEV (reference sequence). The CDR3 length is 12 residues. The V gene lost 8 bases and the J gene lost 0 bases, with 6 bases spanning the gap. The CDR3 protein is CASGVSTDTQYF. The DNA of the CDR3 is TGTGCCAGCGGGGTAAGCACAGATACGCAGTATTTT.

The chain employs TRBV7-9 and TRBJ2-1; unclear D gene. The V gene's germline CDR1 is SEHNR and CDR2 FQNEAQ (reference sequence). There are 15 residues in the CDR3. The ends were cut back, 4 bases at V and 2 bases at J, with 12 bases in the middle. The CDR3 DNA reads TGTGCCAGCAGCTCTCCTTTTCGGGCCTACAATGAGCAGTTCTTC. This codes for CASSSPFRAYNEQFF.

This clone turned up a few times. Other nucleotide sequences in the sample specify the same CDR3. The chain employs TRBV28 and TRBJ2-2; TRBD1 agrees at 10 bases. Germline lookup yields CDR1 MDHEN and CDR2 SYDVKM. CDR3 length: 14 amino acids. Losses at the gene ends were 4 bases for V and 4 bases for J; bases not matched to a gene: 0. CDR3 DNA sequence: TGTGCCAGCAGTTGGACAGGGGGCACCGGGGAGCTGTTTTTT. Protein: CASSWTGGTGELFF.

The V gene is TRBV6-5, the J gene TRBJ2-4; tentative D call: TRBD1 (6 bases). V was clipped by 3 bases and J by 6 bases, with 15 bases between them. CDR3 size: 15 residues. The germline CDR1 and CDR2 sequences are MNHEY and SVGAGI. The CDR3 protein is CASSYLAQGGNIQYF. The CDR3 coding sequence is TGTGCCAGCAGTTATCTGGCACAGGGCGGAAACATTCAGTACTTC.

CDR3 amino acids: CASSHGTGRYMNTEAFF. CDR3 DNA: TGTGCCAGCAGCCATGGGACAGGGAGATACATGAACACTGAAGCTTTCTTT. This chain joins TRBV7-6 and TRBJ1-1, with TRBD1 identical over 9 bases. Trimming cost V 5 bases and J 0 bases; bases outside gene matches: 10. Germline loops: CDR1 SGHVS, CDR2 FNYEAQ. There are 17 residues in the CDR3. Combining the CDR3 with reference TRBV7-6 and TRBJ1-1 gives the whole variable domain GAGVSQSPRYKVTKRGQDVALRCDPISGHVSLYWYRQALGQGPEFLTYFNYEAQQDKSGLPNDRFSAERPEGSISTLTIQRTEQRDSAMYRCASSHGTGRYMNTEAFFGQGTRLTVV.

The chain recombines TRBV28 with TRBJ2-1; no firm D call. There are 13 residues in the CDR3. Germline V lookup: CDR1 MDHEN, CDR2 SYDVKM. Trimming took 3 bases from V and 8 from J, leaving 11 bases between them. CDR3 sequence reads: CASSFFRVYEQFF. DNA of the CDR3: TGTGCCAGCAGTTTCTTCCGGGTTTATGAGCAGTTCTTC.

The table lists this clone with a count of one. The rearrangement joins TRBV4-3 to TRBJ1-1; D is ambiguous. Per the germline V gene, CDR1 is LGHNA and CDR2 is YSLEER. The CDR3 is 16 amino acids. V was clipped by 0 bases and J by 0 bases, with 11 bases between them. Written as DNA, the CDR3 is TGCGCCAGCAGCCAAGATCTGTACGGGATGAACACTGAAGCTTTCTTT. The encoded protein is CASSQDLYGMNTEAFF.